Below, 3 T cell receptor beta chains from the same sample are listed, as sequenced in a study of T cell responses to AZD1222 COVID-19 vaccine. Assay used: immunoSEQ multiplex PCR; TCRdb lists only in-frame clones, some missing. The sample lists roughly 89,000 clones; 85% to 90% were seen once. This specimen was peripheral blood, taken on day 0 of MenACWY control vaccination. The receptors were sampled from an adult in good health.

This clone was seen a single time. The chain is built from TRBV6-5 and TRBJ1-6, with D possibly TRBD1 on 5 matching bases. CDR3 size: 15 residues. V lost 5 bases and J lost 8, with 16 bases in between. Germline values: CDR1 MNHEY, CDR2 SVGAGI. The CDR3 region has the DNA TGTGCCAGCAGTCGGGAGTCGGGGCAACATTCACCCCTCCACTTT. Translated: CASSRESGQHSPLHF.

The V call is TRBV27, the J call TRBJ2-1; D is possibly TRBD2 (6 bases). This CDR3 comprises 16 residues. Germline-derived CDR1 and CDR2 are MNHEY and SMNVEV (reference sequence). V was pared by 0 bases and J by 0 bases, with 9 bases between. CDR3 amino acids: CASSLSVAASYNEQFF. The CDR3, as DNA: TGTGCCAGCAGTTTATCCGTAGCGGCCTCCTACAATGAGCAGTTCTTC.

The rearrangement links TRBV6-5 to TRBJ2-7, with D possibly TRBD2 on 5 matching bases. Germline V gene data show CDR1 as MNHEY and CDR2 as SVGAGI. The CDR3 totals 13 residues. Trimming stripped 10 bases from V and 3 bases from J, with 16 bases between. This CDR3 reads CATSGLPLYEQYF. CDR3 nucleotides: TGTGCCACCTCCGGACTGCCTCTCTACGAGCAGTACTTC.